These T cell receptor beta chains were read from a single sample in a study of regulatory T cells in long-lasting Graves disease. Via MiXCR, TCRdb re-called the multiplex PCR reads, giving one row per CDR3 protein. The sample holds fewer than 400,000 distinct CDR3 sequences; less than 20% are singletons and the top ten take 29%. The specimen comprised peripheral blood mononuclear cells (PBMCs), sampled when the disease was refractory, from a patient treated with antithyroid drugs. The receptors come from a female donor with Graves disease. Both conserved end residues are part of each CDR3. Fields, in order: clone size, D gene, V gene, J gene, CDR3 protein, CDR3 DNA. D genes are given only for firm matches. Some rows have no size entry. The others give once, few or many, or a class for an expanded clone.

clone_size: few; d_call: TRBD1; v_call: TRBV20-1; j_call: TRBJ2-7; cdr3_aa: CSATQTGGRHEQYF; cdr3_nt: TGCAGTGCCACCCAAACAGGGGGTCGACACGAGCAGTACTTC
clone_size: few; d_call: -; v_call: TRBV6-5; j_call: TRBJ1-5; cdr3_aa: CASSFIQGNQPQHF; cdr3_nt: TGTGCCAGCAGTTTTATCCAGGGCAATCAGCCCCAGCATTTT
clone_size: few; d_call: TRBD2; v_call: TRBV7-2; j_call: TRBJ2-2; cdr3_aa: CASSLAGLANTGELFF; cdr3_nt: TGTGCCAGCAGCTTAGCGGGACTAGCAAACACCGGGGAGCTGTTTTTT
clone_size: -; d_call: -; v_call: TRBV6-2/TRBV6-3; j_call: TRBJ1-2; cdr3_aa: CASSYSVGDGYTF; cdr3_nt: TGTGCCAGCAGTTACTCTGTCGGGGATGGCTACACCTTC
clone_size: many; d_call: -; v_call: TRBV7-2; j_call: TRBJ2-7; cdr3_aa: CASSIYRDVNYEQYF; cdr3_nt: TGTGCCAGCAGCATCTACCGGGACGTCAACTACGAGCAGTACTTC
clone_size: -; d_call: TRBD1; v_call: TRBV20-1; j_call: TRBJ1-6; cdr3_aa: CSASWGQTYNSPLHF; cdr3_nt: TGCAGTGCTAGCTGGGGACAGACCTATAATTCACCCCTCCACTTT
clone_size: few; d_call: -; v_call: TRBV20-1; j_call: TRBJ2-7; cdr3_aa: CSATDGEQYF; cdr3_nt: TGCAGTGCCACGGACGGGGAGCAGTACTTC
clone_size: -; d_call: TRBD2; v_call: TRBV7-9; j_call: TRBJ2-5; cdr3_aa: CASSLGSGRAQETQYF; cdr3_nt: TGTGCCAGCAGCTTAGGTAGCGGGAGGGCCCAAGAGACCCAGTACTTC
clone_size: -; d_call: -; v_call: TRBV7-9; j_call: TRBJ1-1; cdr3_aa: CASSLELGGTEAFF; cdr3_nt: TGTGCCAGCAGCTTAGAACTAGGTGGCACTGAAGCTTTCTTT
clone_size: -; d_call: TRBD2; v_call: TRBV7-9; j_call: TRBJ2-7; cdr3_aa: CASSLWPTGGEQYF; cdr3_nt: TGTGCCAGCAGCTTATGGCCGACGGGAGGTGAGCAGTACTTC
clone_size: many; d_call: -; v_call: TRBV20-1; j_call: TRBJ1-4; cdr3_aa: CSAERPGLGGKLFF; cdr3_nt: TGCAGTGCCGAGAGACCCGGGCTGGGAGGAAAACTGTTTTTT
clone_size: -; d_call: TRBD1; v_call: TRBV5-1; j_call: TRBJ1-5; cdr3_aa: CASSLWYRGPDSNQPQHF; cdr3_nt: TGCGCCAGCAGCTTGTGGTACAGGGGGCCGGATAGCAATCAGCCCCAGCATTTT
clone_size: many; d_call: TRBD1; v_call: TRBV5-1; j_call: TRBJ2-7; cdr3_aa: CASSYSSGGAKHEQYF; cdr3_nt: TGCGCCAGCAGCTACTCCTCAGGGGGCGCGAAGCACGAGCAGTACTTC
clone_size: -; d_call: TRBD1; v_call: TRBV6-2/TRBV6-3; j_call: TRBJ2-7; cdr3_aa: CASRTGKNYEQYF; cdr3_nt: TGTGCCAGCAGGACAGGGAAAAACTACGAGCAGTACTTC
clone_size: -; d_call: -; v_call: TRBV18; j_call: TRBJ2-7; cdr3_aa: CASSDQRYSSYEQYF; cdr3_nt: TGTGCCAGCTCCGACCAGAGATATAGCTCCTACGAGCAGTACTTC